The source of this T cell receptor (beta chain) is a study of T cell responses to AZD1222 COVID-19 vaccine. Findings and caveats of the study: Across spike, vaccine-associated CD4 TCRs were found, dominant at 160-218 and 743-854. Following two doses of AZD1222, Spike-specific TCR breadth and depth rose. Possibly, clonal diversity was underestimated; donors were largely white British and included more females.

TCRdb's copy holds only in-frame clones and misses some; the assay was immunoSEQ multiplex PCR. The data show fewer than 130,000 clones, about 85% seen once. On this clone: Antigen: not known.

Germline-derived CDR1 and CDR2 are SNHLY and FYNNEI. CDR3 size: 12 residues. Trimming shortened V by 6 bases and J by 6 bases, and 11 bases separated the two germline ends. The input for sequencing was peripheral blood, taken on day 0 of AZD1222 vaccination. The sequence derives from an adult in good health. The gene calls are TRBV2 and TRBJ1-1; unclear D gene. This CDR3 reads CASSLLGSEAFF. The CDR3 nucleotides read TGTGCCAGCAGCCTATTAGGTTCTGAAGCTTTCTTT.